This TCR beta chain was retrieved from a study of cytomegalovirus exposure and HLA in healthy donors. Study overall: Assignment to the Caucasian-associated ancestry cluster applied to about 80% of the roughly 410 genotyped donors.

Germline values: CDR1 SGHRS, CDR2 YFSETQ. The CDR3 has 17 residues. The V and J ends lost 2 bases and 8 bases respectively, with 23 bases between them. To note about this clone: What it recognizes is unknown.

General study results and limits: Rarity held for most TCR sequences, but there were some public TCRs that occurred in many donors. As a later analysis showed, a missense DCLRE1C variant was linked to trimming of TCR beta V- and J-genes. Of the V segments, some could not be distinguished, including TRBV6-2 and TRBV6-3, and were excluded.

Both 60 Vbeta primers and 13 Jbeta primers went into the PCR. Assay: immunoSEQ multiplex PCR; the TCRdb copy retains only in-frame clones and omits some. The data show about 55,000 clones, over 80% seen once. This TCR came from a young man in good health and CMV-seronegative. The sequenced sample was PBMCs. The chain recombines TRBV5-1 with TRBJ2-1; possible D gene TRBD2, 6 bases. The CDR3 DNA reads TGCGCCAGCAGCTTAAACTTCGCGGGACCAATGGGAGATGAGCAGTTCTTC. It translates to CASSLNFAGPMGDEQFF.